Listed here are 10 T cell receptor beta chains from one sample, sequenced in a study of blood T cell repertoires in COVID-19. TCRdb's copy holds only in-frame clones and misses some; the assay was immunoSEQ multiplex PCR. The profile shows around 62,000 clones, around 90% of them singletons. The sequenced sample consisted of PBMCs or T cells enriched from blood (not recorded which). All receptors derive from a woman between 40 and 55 years old who had recovered from COVID-19.

The chain carries TRBV7-6 and TRBJ2-3, with 9 bases aligning to TRBD2. With 2 bases clipped from V and 0 bases from J, the junction kept 6 bases outside the gene matches. CDR1 is SGHVS, CDR2 FNYEAQ, per germline. The CDR3 is 17 amino acids. The CDR3 region has the DNA TGTGCCAGCAGCTTACAAGCGGGGGGCACCAGCACAGATACGCAGTATTTT. It codes for CASSLQAGGTSTDTQYF.

The V gene is TRBV11-3, the J gene TRBJ2-2; 8 bases line up with TRBD2. The CDR3 extends over 16 amino acids. Germline loops: CDR1 SGHNT, CDR2 YENEEA. The junction had 3 bases not matched to a gene; V was cut back by 1 base and J by 2 bases. This chain's CDR3 is CASSLGLAGNTGELFF. DNA for the CDR3: TGTGCCAGCAGCTTAGGTCTAGCGGGTAACACCGGGGAGCTGTTTTTT.

V is TRBV11-2 and J is TRBJ1-2, with 7 positions matching TRBD1. The CDR3 is 15 residues long. V dropped 4 bases and J dropped 2; count of bases not matched to a gene: 7. The V gene's germline CDR1 is SGHAT and CDR2 FQNNGV. In nucleotides, the CDR3 is TGTGCCAGCAGCTCGACCGGGACAGCCAACTATGGCTACACCTTC. Its protein is CASSSTGTANYGYTF.

V is TRBV14 and J is TRBJ1-2, with a possible D match to TRBD1 (5 bases). Looked up from germline, CDR1 is SGHDN and CDR2 is FVKESK. Trimming removed 0 bases at V and 0 bases at J, with 11 bases between. This CDR3 contains 16 residues. The CDR3: CASSQDPTETNYGYTF. CDR3 sequence (DNA): TGTGCCAGCAGCCAAGATCCGACAGAAACTAACTATGGCTACACCTTC.

The rearrangement links TRBV15 to TRBJ2-5, with 9 bases lining up with TRBD1. The CDR3 loop spans 14 amino acids. J lost 2 bases, V lost 3 bases, and 1 base had no gene match. The germline CDR1 and CDR2 sequences are LNHNV and YYDKDF (reference sequence). CDR3 residues: CATSRDRGQETQYF. CDR3 nucleotide sequence: TGTGCCACCAGCAGGGACAGGGGACAAGAGACCCAGTACTTC.

The rearrangement joins TRBV19 to TRBJ1-6, with 9 bases aligning to TRBD1. This CDR3 is built from 14 residues. Germline CDR1 and CDR2: LNHDA and SQIVND (reference sequence). V shed 6 bases and J 9 bases; nucleotides not matched to a gene: 6. Written as DNA, the CDR3 is TGTGCCAGTAGCCCGGACAGGGGAATTTCACCCCTCCACTTT. It translates to CASSPDRGISPLHF.

The chain links TRBV9 to TRBJ1-6; D is unclear. The CDR3 is 13 residues long. V was cut by 4 bases and J by 12 bases, with 14 bases left in between. CDR1 is SGDLS and CDR2 is YYNGEE in the germline V gene. The CDR3 spells CASSPSPGEPLHF. The CDR3 bases are TGTGCCAGCAGCCCCTCTCCCGGGGAACCCCTCCACTTT.

The J gene is TRBJ1-2, the V gene TRBV11-3; no clear D. This CDR3 comprises 14 residues. Germline V gene lookup returns CDR1 SGHNT and CDR2 YENEEA. V was trimmed by 2 bases and J by 3 bases, leaving 10 bases between them. The CDR3 bases are TGTGCCAGCAGCTTACATTATGGAGACTATGGCTACACCTTC. As protein: CASSLHYGDYGYTF.

The J gene is TRBJ2-7, the V gene TRBV7-8; TRBD2 might be the D (5 bases). The CDR3 consists of 17 residues. The V and J ends lost 1 base and 3 bases respectively, with 19 bases between them. Germline V lookup: CDR1 SGHVS, CDR2 FQNEAQ. CDR3 nucleotide sequence: TGTGCCAGCAGCTTAGTCGGGGTCGGTCAGGCGTACTACGAGCAGTACTTC. It yields the protein CASSLVGVGQAYYEQYF.

Remarks on this clone: One junction end disagrees with the germline gene, perhaps due to a read error. The CDR3 sequence is CASSLEWGRRNTEAFF. The CDR3 coding sequence is TGTGCCAGCAGCCTAGAATGGGGGCGGCGGAACACTGAAGCTTTCTTT. The V call is TRBV11-2, the J call TRBJ1-1, with D perhaps TRBD1 (6 bases). Germline V lookup: CDR1 SGHAT, CDR2 FQNNGV. This CDR3 region has 16 residues. The full variable domain, completed using reference TRBV11-2 and TRBJ1-1, is EAGVAQSPRYKIIEKRQSVAFWCNPISGHATLYWYQQILGQGPKLLIQFQNNGVVDDSQLPKDRFSAERLKGVDSTLKIQPAKLEDSAVYLCASSLEWGRRNTEAFFGQGTRLTVV.